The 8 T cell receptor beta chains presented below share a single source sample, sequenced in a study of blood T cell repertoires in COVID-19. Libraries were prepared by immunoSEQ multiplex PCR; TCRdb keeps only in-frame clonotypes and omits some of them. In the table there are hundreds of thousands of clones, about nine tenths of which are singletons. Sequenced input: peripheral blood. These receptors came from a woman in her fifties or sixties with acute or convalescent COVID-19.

CDR3 sequence reads: CASRGTENYGYTF. As DNA, the CDR3 is TGTGCCAGCAGGGGGACAGAGAACTATGGCTACACCTTC. The V and J genes are TRBV27 and TRBJ1-2, with 7 bases that match TRBD1. Germline CDR1 is MNHEY and CDR2 is SMNVEV (reference sequence). The CDR3 is 13 amino acids. V dropped 6 bases and J dropped 2; count of bases not matched to a gene: 3.

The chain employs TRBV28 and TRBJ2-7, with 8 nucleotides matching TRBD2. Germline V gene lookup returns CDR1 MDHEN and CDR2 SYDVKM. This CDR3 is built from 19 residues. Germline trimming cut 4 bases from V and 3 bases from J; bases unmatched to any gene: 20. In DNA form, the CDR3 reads TGTGCCAGCAGTTCCCCCTTTCGTAGCGGGAATCAGCCCGTCTACGAGCAGTACTTC. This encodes CASSSPFRSGNQPVYEQYF.

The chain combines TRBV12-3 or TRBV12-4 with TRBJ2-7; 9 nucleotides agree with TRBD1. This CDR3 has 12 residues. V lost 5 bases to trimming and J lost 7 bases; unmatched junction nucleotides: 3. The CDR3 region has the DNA TGTGCCAGCAGTCAAGACAGGGGGGAGCAGTACTTC. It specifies CASSQDRGEQYF.

The CDR3 nucleotides read TGTGCCAGCAGCTTCGGACAGGGCACAGATACGCAGTATTTT. Its translation: CASSFGQGTDTQYF. This sequence joins TRBV11-3 and TRBJ2-3; 7 nucleotides align to TRBD1. The CDR3 has 14 residues. The V gene end was trimmed by 3 bases and the J gene end by 1 base; junction bases not matched to a gene: 1. In germline, CDR1 is SGHNT, CDR2 YENEEA. The full variable domain, completed using reference TRBV11-3 and TRBJ2-3, is EAGVVQSPRYKIIEKKQPVAFWCNPISGHNTLYWYLQNLGQGPELLIRYENEEAVDDSQLPKDRFSAERLKGVDSTLKIQPAELGDSAVYLCASSFGQGTDTQYFGPGTRLTVL.

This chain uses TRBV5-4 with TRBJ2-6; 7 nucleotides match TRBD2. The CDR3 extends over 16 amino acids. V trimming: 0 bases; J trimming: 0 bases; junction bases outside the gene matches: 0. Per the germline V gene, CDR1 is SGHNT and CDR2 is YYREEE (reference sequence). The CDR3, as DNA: TGTGCCAGCAGCTTGGCGGGGGGCTCTGGGGCCAACGTCCTGACTTTC. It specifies CASSLAGGSGANVLTF.

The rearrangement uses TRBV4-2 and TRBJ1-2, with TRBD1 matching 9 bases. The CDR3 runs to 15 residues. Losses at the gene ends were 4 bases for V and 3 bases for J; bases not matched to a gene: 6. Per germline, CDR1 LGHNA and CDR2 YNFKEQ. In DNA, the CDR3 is TGTGCCAGCAGCCTGGGGGACAGGGATCACTATGGCTACACCTTC. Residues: CASSLGDRDHYGYTF.

The CDR3 loop reads CASSPGQGGLQPQHF. In DNA, the CDR3 is TGTGCCAGCTCACCGGGACAGGGAGGTCTGCAGCCCCAGCATTTT. The chain uses TRBV18 and TRBJ1-5, with 9 bases that match TRBD1. Per the germline V gene, CDR1 is KGHSH and CDR2 is LQKENI. The trim removed 3 bases at V and 7 bases at J, leaving 7 bases unmatched. The CDR3 sequence is 15 residues long.

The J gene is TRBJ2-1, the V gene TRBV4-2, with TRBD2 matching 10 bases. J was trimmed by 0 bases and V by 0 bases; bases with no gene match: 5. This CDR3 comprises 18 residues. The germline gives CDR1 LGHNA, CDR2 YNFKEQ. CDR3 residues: CASSQDLAGGFSYNEQFF. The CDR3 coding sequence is TGTGCCAGCAGCCAAGATTTAGCGGGAGGCTTCTCCTACAATGAGCAGTTCTTC.